The clone carrying this T cell receptor (beta chain) was picked up many times. Next came a second PCR, run for about 7 to 12 cycles, which used a sample-barcoded 5' primer along with a J-beta primer mix. Each cDNA molecule, via a template-switch adaptor with 12 random nucleotides, was tagged. Every sample returned 2.5 million or more CDR3-containing paired-end reads. Each CDR3 protein gets one entry after TCRdb re-called the 5' RACE reads with MiXCR. The top ten clones hold roughly 2% of a sample with 2 million or so distinct CDR3 sequences, roughly 49% of them seen once. This record belongs to a study of blood T cells in healthy people across ages. V shed 6 bases and J shed 3 bases, with 15 bases lying between them. CDR1 SQVTM and CDR2 ANQGSEA come from the germline V gene. This CDR3 is built from 14 residues.

Sequenced material: blood. The receptor was derived from a woman aged 40 to 50 in good health. The rearrangement joins TRBV29-1 to TRBJ2-1; possibly TRBD1 for D (5 bases). The CDR3 DNA reads TGCAGCGTGGCTGGACATCCTAACTACAATGAGCAGTTCTTC. Its protein is CSVAGHPNYNEQFF.